What follows are 25 T cell receptor beta chains derived from one specimen sequenced in a study of blood T cell repertoires in COVID-19. The repertoire was sequenced with immunoSEQ multiplex PCR; TCRdb's copy has only in-frame clones and lacks some. The table records a few hundred thousand clones, around nine tenths of them present only once. Sequenced: peripheral blood. The origin of the receptors is a woman in her thirties with COVID-19, enrolled during active disease.

The chain recombines TRBV11-2 with TRBJ2-7; TRBD1 aligns across 7 bases. The CDR3 loop spans 16 amino acids. Germline V lookup: CDR1 SGHAT, CDR2 FQNNGV. J gave up 2 bases and V 5 bases, and 12 bases lay outside the gene matches. As DNA, the CDR3 is TGTGCCAGCAGCGCCGCCCGAGGCAGGGGGACCTACGAGCAGTACTTC. The encoded protein is CASSAARGRGTYEQYF.

The chain joins TRBV3-1 (or the pseudogene TRBV3-2) to TRBJ1-5; D is possibly TRBD1 (6 bases). V lost 4 bases and J 5 bases, leaving 15 bases between the germline ends. CDR1 and CDR2 from the germline V gene are LGHDT and YNNKEL (reference sequence). The CDR3 runs 15 residues. The CDR3, as DNA: TGTGCCAGCAGCCGCCCGTCTGGGGGCGATCAGCCCCAGCATTTT. This encodes CASSRPSGGDQPQHF.

J is TRBJ1-5 and V is TRBV7-9; D is uncertain. CDR3 length equals 16 residues. Between the trimmed V and J ends, which lost 4 bases and 2 bases, there was a span of 15 bases. CDR1 is SEHNR and CDR2 is FQNEAQ in the germline V gene (reference sequence). The CDR3 reads CASSSSWRGGNQPQHF. DNA for the CDR3: TGTGCCAGCAGCTCATCTTGGCGCGGGGGCAATCAGCCCCAGCATTTT.

This clone was counted a single time. The V gene is TRBV13, the J gene TRBJ2-5; 8 nucleotides line up with TRBD2. The CDR3 sequence is 14 residues long. Trimming cost V 5 bases and J 5 bases; bases outside gene matches: 7. Looked up from germline, CDR1 is PRHDT and CDR2 is FYEKMQ (reference sequence). The CDR3 reads CASSRPERGETQYF. In DNA, the CDR3 is TGTGCCAGCAGCCGGCCGGAGCGGGGGGAGACCCAGTACTTC.

The rearrangement uses TRBV3-1 (or the pseudogene TRBV3-2) and TRBJ1-1; D is possibly TRBD1 (6 bases). Trimming shortened V by 6 bases and J by 4 bases, and 6 bases separated the two germline ends. Per the germline V gene, CDR1 is LGHDT and CDR2 is YNNKEL (reference sequence). The CDR3 length is 11 residues. CDR3 DNA: TGTGCCAGCAGAGGGGGCACTGAAGCTTTCTTT. Amino acids: CASRGGTEAFF.

The J gene is TRBJ1-1, the V gene TRBV29-1, with D possibly matching TRBD1 (5 bases). The CDR3 loop spans 12 amino acids. The germline CDR1 and CDR2 sequences are SQVTM and ANQGSEA. In DNA, the CDR3 is TGCAGGGGGGGTGGACGGAACACTGAAGCTTTCTTT. Its protein product is CRGGGRNTEAFF. The full variable domain, with the rest looked up from reference TRBV29-1 and TRBJ1-1, is SAVISQKPSRDICQRGTSLTIQCQVDSQVTMMFWYRQQPGQSLTLIATANQGSEATYESGFVIDKFPISRPNLTFSTLTVSNMSPEDSSIYLCRGGGRNTEAFFGQGTRLTVV.

V gene TRBV10-3 combines with J gene TRBJ2-5; weak D call: TRBD1 (6 bases). Trimming left V 3 bases short and J 7 bases short, with 18 bases between. This CDR3 spans 15 amino acids. The germline CDR1 and CDR2 sequences are ENHRY and SYGVKD. This CDR3 is CAISEGQYRSGTQYF. DNA of the CDR3: TGTGCCATCAGTGAAGGACAGTACCGCAGTGGGACCCAGTACTTC.

The J gene is TRBJ1-5, the V gene TRBV19; 9 bases fit TRBD1. Germline V lookup: CDR1 LNHDA, CDR2 SQIVND (reference sequence). The CDR3 has 15 residues. The V gene end was trimmed by 7 bases and the J gene end by 7 bases; junction bases not matched to a gene: 11. CDR3 loop: CASTYGGQGEQPQHF. In DNA form, the CDR3 reads TGTGCCAGTACCTACGGGGGACAGGGAGAACAGCCCCAGCATTTT.

This sequence joins TRBV24-1 and TRBJ2-7; 7 positions agree with TRBD1. This CDR3 region has 15 residues. Germline assignment: CDR1 KGHDR and CDR2 SFDVKD. Germline trimming cut 1 base from V and 3 bases from J; bases unmatched to any gene: 5. This CDR3 reads CATSDFGPGGYEQYF. CDR3 in DNA: TGTGCCACCAGTGATTTCGGTCCAGGGGGCTACGAGCAGTACTTC.

This chain links TRBV19 with TRBJ1-1, with a tentative D call TRBD1 (5 bases). V gave up 2 bases and J gave up 1 base, with 8 bases separating them. Germline V lookup: CDR1 LNHDA, CDR2 SQIVND (reference sequence). The CDR3 spans 14 residues. CDR3 coding DNA: TGTGCCAGTAGTATATCCGGGGGGAACACTGAAGCTTTCTTT. Translated, it gives CASSISGGNTEAFF.

V and J are TRBV10-1 and TRBJ1-1; 7 positions match TRBD1. With V trimmed by 6 bases and J by 5 bases, 9 bases remained unmatched. The CDR3 is made up of 14 amino acids. The germline V gene has CDR1 WNHNN and CDR2 SYGVQD (reference sequence). The CDR3 reads CASRRGLGRTEAFF. Here the CDR3 DNA reads TGCGCCAGCAGGAGGGGGCTAGGGAGGACTGAAGCTTTCTTT.

The chain combines TRBV6-1 with TRBJ2-5; a possible D gene is TRBD2 (5 bases). Trimming removed 1 base at V and 5 bases at J, with 8 bases between. From germline, CDR1 is MNHNS and CDR2 SASEGT. There are 13 residues in the CDR3. The chain's CDR3 is CASSEGPGETQYF. CDR3 DNA sequence: TGTGCCAGCAGTGAAGGACCGGGGGAGACCCAGTACTTC.

This clone was observed once. The chain carries TRBV19 and TRBJ1-4, with 10 positions matching TRBD1. With V trimmed by 7 bases and J by 7 bases, 6 bases remained unmatched. This CDR3 is 14 amino acids long. Germline CDR1 LNHDA, CDR2 SQIVND (reference sequence). The CDR3 DNA reads as TGTGCCAGTACCTGGGACAGGGGCGGTGAAAAACTGTTTTTT. As protein: CASTWDRGGEKLFF.

The chain combines TRBV6-5 with TRBJ2-2; TRBD1 is a possible D gene (6 bases). The CDR3 totals 15 residues. The germline gives CDR1 MNHEY, CDR2 SVGAGI. Trimming took off 2 bases at V and 3 bases at J, with 10 bases between the two ends. The CDR3, as DNA: TGTGCCAGCAGTTACAGGCAGGGGTACACCGGGGAGCTGTTTTTT. Translating gives CASSYRQGYTGELFF.

The CDR3 nucleotides are TGTGCCAGCAGCTTGGAGGTCAGGGGGCGAAACACCGGGGAGCTGTTTTTT. Amino acid sequence: CASSLEVRGRNTGELFF. The J gene is TRBJ2-2, the V gene TRBV7-9, with 8 bases lining up with TRBD1. CDR3 length: 17 amino acids. V shed 3 bases and J 2 bases; nucleotides not matched to a gene: 8. Per germline, CDR1 SEHNR and CDR2 FQNEAQ (reference sequence).

The chain carries TRBV24-1 and TRBJ2-1; TRBD2 matches 13 bases. Looked up from germline, CDR1 is KGHDR and CDR2 is SFDVKD. The CDR3 is made up of 16 amino acids. The J segment lost 10 bases and the V segment lost 9 bases, leaving 14 bases of the junction unmatched. CDR3 bases: TGTGCCACCCAAGATACTAGCGGGAGGGCCCTGCGGGAGCAGTTCTTC. Protein sequence: CATQDTSGRALREQFF.

The chain combines TRBV6-1 with TRBJ1-2, with D perhaps matching TRBD1 (5 bases). V was pared by 0 bases and J by 2 bases, with 10 bases between. Germline CDR1 reads MNHNS; CDR2 reads SASEGT. This CDR3 contains 15 residues. This CDR3 reads CASSEAPGLNYGYTF. CDR3 bases: TGTGCCAGCAGTGAAGCGCCAGGGCTCAACTATGGCTACACCTTC.

V is TRBV2 and J is TRBJ1-4; TRBD1 might be the D (5 bases). V was trimmed by 8 bases and J by 4 bases, leaving 14 bases between them. CDR1 and CDR2 from the germline V gene are SNHLY and FYNNEI. This CDR3 has 14 amino acids. CDR3 loop: CASREGRNNEKLFF. In DNA, the CDR3 is TGTGCCAGCCGGGAGGGACGGAATAATGAAAAACTGTTTTTT.

V gene TRBV7-8 combines with J gene TRBJ2-1; D perhaps matches TRBD1 (5 bases). Germline lookup yields CDR1 SGHVS and CDR2 FQNEAQ. The ends were cut back, 4 bases at V and 5 bases at J, with 12 bases in the middle. The CDR3 contains 14 residues. CDR3 region: CASSWNLGDNEQFF. The CDR3 DNA follows: TGTGCCAGCAGCTGGAACCTAGGGGACAATGAGCAGTTCTTC. The variable domain in full, with the rest retrieved from reference TRBV7-8 and TRBJ2-1, is GAGVSQSPRYKVAKRGQDVALRCDPISGHVSLFWYQQALGQGPEFLTYFQNEAQLDKSGLPSDRFFAERPEGSVSTLKIQRTQQEDSAVYLCASSWNLGDNEQFFGPGTRLTVL.

The V gene is TRBV27, the J gene TRBJ2-1, with D possibly TRBD1 on 6 matching bases. CDR1 is MNHEY and CDR2 is SMNVEV in the germline V gene (reference sequence). With 6 bases removed from V and 6 bases from J, the gap between germline ends came to 15 bases. The CDR3 extends over 14 amino acids. CDR3 region: CASRHPRTVNEQFF. In DNA, the CDR3 is TGTGCCAGCAGACACCCCCGGACAGTCAATGAGCAGTTCTTC.

The gene calls are TRBV7-8 and TRBJ2-7; 10 positions match TRBD1. The CDR3 runs 12 residues. Germline-derived CDR1 and CDR2 are SGHVS and FQNEAQ. V shed 11 bases and J 6 bases; nucleotides not matched to a gene: 7. In nucleotides, the CDR3 is TGTGCCGTGGGGACAGGGGTGTCCGAGCAGTACTTC. Its translation is CAVGTGVSEQYF.

V is TRBV28 and J is TRBJ2-7; 16 bases align to TRBD2. The CDR3 sequence is 18 residues long. The V gene end was trimmed by 5 bases and the J gene end by 4 bases; junction bases not matched to a gene: 11. From germline, CDR1 is MDHEN and CDR2 SYDVKM. The CDR3 DNA sequence: TGTGCCAGCAGTAGTCCCGGGACTAGCGGGAGGGCCCCTTACGAGCAGTACTTC. Translated, it gives CASSSPGTSGRAPYEQYF. Full variable domain (rest looked up from reference TRBV28 and TRBJ2-7): DVKVTQSSRYLVKRTGEKVFLECVQDMDHENMFWYRQDPGLGLRLIYFSYDVKMKEKGDIPEGYSVSREKKERFSLILESASTNQTSMYLCASSSPGTSGRAPYEQYFGPGTRLTVT.

Note on this clone: At the DNA level, this CDR3 is encoded by other sequences in the same sample as well. CDR3 loop: CASSRQGSYNEQFF. As DNA, the CDR3 is TGTGCCAGTAGTCGGCAGGGCTCCTACAATGAGCAGTTCTTC. The chain recombines TRBV19 with TRBJ2-1; D perhaps matches TRBD1 (5 bases). In germline, CDR1 is LNHDA, CDR2 SQIVND (reference sequence). Trimming pared 5 bases from V and 0 bases from J, leaving 8 bases between. CDR3 length: 14 residues. The full variable domain, in which reference TRBV19 and TRBJ2-1 provide the parts outside the CDR3, is DGGITQSPKYLFRKEGQNVTLSCEQNLNHDAMYWYRQDPGQGLRLIYYSQIVNDFQKGDIAEGYSVSREKKESFPLTVTSAQKNPTAFYLCASSRQGSYNEQFFGPGTRLTVL.

J is TRBJ2-7 and V is TRBV4-1; 8 bases match TRBD1. Germline V gene sequence: CDR1 MGHRA, CDR2 YSYEKL. The V gene end was trimmed by 2 bases and the J gene end by 6 bases; junction bases not matched to a gene: 9. The CDR3 covers 15 residues. The CDR3 region has the DNA TGCGCCAGCAGCCAAACAGGGGGAGCAAACCGCGAGCAGTACTTC. It encodes CASSQTGGANREQYF.

The chain recombines TRBV30 with TRBJ2-5; D gene uncertain. This CDR3 spans 12 amino acids. V was cut by 2 bases and J by 3 bases, with 7 bases left in between. In germline, CDR1 is GTSNPN, CDR2 SVGIG (reference sequence). The DNA of the CDR3 is TGTGCCTGGAGTTTGGCCAAAGAGACCCAGTACTTC. Amino acid sequence: CAWSLAKETQYF.